This entry concerns a single T cell receptor beta chain. V gave up 2 bases and J gave up 7 bases, with 18 bases separating them. Germline assignment: CDR1 SEHNR and CDR2 FQNEAQ (reference sequence). The CDR3 spans 16 residues. cDNA came from approximately 0.5 to 1 ug RNA primed by random hexamers. The immunoSEQ assay covered 54 Vbeta and 13 Jbeta segments for CDR3. TCRdb re-derived calls from the immunoSEQ multiplex PCR reads in MiXCR, one entry per CDR3 protein. The sample yields under 250,000 distinct CDR3 sequences, around 95% seen once. This sample was taken from a study of CD8 T cells in Susac syndrome. Sequencing of TCR beta was performed on blood CD8+ and CD4+ T cells. The patients who served as multiple sclerosis controls were treatment-naive and had stable or active relapsing-remitting disease that fulfilled the revised McDonald criteria. TEMRA cells were FACS-enriched, with CD8+ and CD4+ T cells isolated negatively.

This clonotype originated in a human donor with multiple sclerosis. The sequencing sample was made of CD4+ T cells from PBMCs. The chain carries TRBV7-9 and TRBJ1-3; the D is unclear. The CDR3 region is CASSLLASVKGNTIYF. CDR3 DNA: TGTGCCAGCAGCTTATTGGCCTCGGTGAAAGGGAACACCATATATTTT.